This T cell receptor (beta chain) stems from a study of T cells in Graves' hyperthyroidism and ophthalmopathy. The investigators amplified TCR beta CDR3 regions from RNA transcripts. HTBI primers drove first-round RT-PCR of the TCR CDR3. Each CDR3 protein is one row after TCRdb ran MiXCR on the multiplex PCR reads. The sample has 300,000 to 450,000 distinct CDR3 sequences, 25% seen once; the top ten hold more than 60%. After removal of 4 bases from V and 3 bases from J, the junction contained 9 bases not matched to a gene. This CDR3 has 17 residues. The germline gives CDR1 SGHRS, CDR2 YFSETQ. Study-level points and caveats: Clonotypes that were expanded in thyroid above 0.001 mostly appeared in blood too.

This clonotype was counted a few times. What it binds is not known. This receptor was identified in a man aged 45-65 years with Graves' hyperthyroidism. The chain recombines TRBV5-1 with TRBJ2-7; TRBD2 matches at 14 bases. Sequencing was performed on blood. The DNA for the CDR3 is TGCGCCAGCAGCGCGGGACTAGCGGGAGCGTCGAACTACGAGCAGTACTTC. This codes for CASSAGLAGASNYEQYF. Supplemented by reference TRBV5-1 and TRBJ2-7, the full variable domain reads KAGVTQTPRYLIKTRGQQVTLSCSPISGHRSVSWYQQTPGQGLQFLFEYFSETQRNKGNFPGRFSGRQFSNSRSEMNVSTLELGDSALYLCASSAGLAGASNYEQYFGPGTRLTVT.